A single T cell receptor (beta chain) is shown here with its context. Authors' analysis steps: Because ImmunoSEQ provided only junction sequences with no quality scores, the filtering differed. The method was immunoSEQ multiplex PCR; TCRdb's version includes in-frame clones alone and lacks a portion of them. V and J calls plus clone size are reproduced from that table; the DNA served to infer D and trimming. Of around 2.1 million clones listed, nearly 97% are singletons. The sample originates from a study of shared clonotypes between healthy human individuals. For the study at large: Each donor had three CD4 naive, three CD4 memory, two CD8 naive and one CD8 memory plate.

V lost 7 bases, J lost 4 bases, and 9 bases stayed unmatched. The CDR3 is 15 amino acids. Germline loops: CDR1 MDHEN, CDR2 SYDVKM. CD4+ cell separation produced CD45RA+ naive and CD45RA-negative memory subsets. The genes are TRBV28 and TRBJ2-5, with 10 bases identical to TRBD2. Specimen: naive CD4+ T cells sorted from blood. Subset specified: CD45RA+ positively selected. This receptor was identified in a man between 18 and 29 years old in good health. CDR3 nucleotides: TGTGCCAGCAATCGAAAGCGGGGGGGCCGAGAGACCCAGTACTTC. Translation: CASNRKRGGRETQYF. The variable domain in full, completed from reference TRBV28 and TRBJ2-5, reads DVKVTQSSRYLVKRTGEKVFLECVQDMDHENMFWYRQDPGLGLRLIYFSYDVKMKEKGDIPEGYSVSREKKERFSLILESASTNQTSMYLCASNRKRGGRETQYFGPGTRLLVL.